This TCR beta chain was captured by sequencing in a study of neurological immune-mediated disorders. V gave up 6 bases and J gave up 10 bases; unmatched junction bases: 9. The CDR3 is 14 amino acids. Germline V CDR1 and CDR2: MNHEY, SMNVEV (reference sequence). It was by 5'RACE with 10-nucleotide random UMIs that the cDNA was made. TCRdb independently ran MiXCR on the 5' RACE reads; one entry per CDR3 protein. This table holds under 45,000 distinct CDR3 sequences, 2.5% found once. The TCR sequence derives from a man in his fifties or sixties with multiple sclerosis. This sequence joins TRBV27 and TRBJ2-4, with 10 bases that match TRBD2. Sequences were obtained from PBMCs. Here the CDR3 reads CASSLAGVGEIQYF. As DNA, the CDR3 is TGTGCCAGCAGCCTAGCGGGGGTTGGAGAAATTCAGTACTTC.